One sample yielded the 14 T cell receptor beta chains listed below, sequenced in a study of technical replicates of blood from a handful of donors. Method: immunoSEQ multiplex PCR; TCRdb's copy keeps in-frame clones and lacks some. The top ten clones hold 3.1% of a sample with approximately 59,000 clones, nearly 95% of them seen once. The sample taken for sequencing was PBMCs. Every receptor here comes from a human donor in good health. Some clones in this sample may be carry-over from other donors' samples.

Only one count was recorded for this clone. One end of the junction fails to match germline, which may point to a read error. The chain carries TRBV19 and TRBJ2-7; maybe TRBD1 (5 bases). The V gene's germline CDR1 is LNHDA and CDR2 SQIVND (reference sequence). The CDR3 contains 11 residues. The CDR3 here is CASSIGAQQYF. As DNA, the CDR3 is TGTGCCAGTAGTATTGGGGCACAGCAATACTTC.

V and J are TRBV4-2 and TRBJ2-1, with 16 nucleotides matching TRBD2. The CDR3 extends over 19 amino acids. V lost 1 base and J lost 6; bases outside the gene matches: 9. Germline V gene data show CDR1 as LGHNA and CDR2 as YNFKEQ. As DNA, the CDR3 is TGTGCCAGCAGCCAAGCGGGGACTAGCGGGAGGGCCGGCAGCAATGAGCAGTTCTTC. Its translation: CASSQAGTSGRAGSNEQFF.

This clone has more than one count but fewer than ten. The chain carries TRBV19 and TRBJ2-5; the match to TRBD1 covers 9 bases. The CDR3 is 13 residues long. The germline CDR1 and CDR2 sequences are LNHDA and SQIVND (reference sequence). V lost 7 bases to trimming and J lost 5 bases; unmatched junction nucleotides: 5. Written as DNA, the CDR3 is TGTGCCAGTACCGACAGGGGGAGGGAGACCCAGTACTTC. Protein product: CASTDRGRETQYF.

J is TRBJ2-7 and V is TRBV27, with 10 positions matching TRBD2. With 2 bases clipped from V and 6 bases from J, the junction kept 7 bases outside the gene matches. Germline-derived CDR1 and CDR2 are MNHEY and SMNVEV (reference sequence). The length of the CDR3 is 15 residues. The DNA of the CDR3 is TGTGCCAGCAGTTTAAAGCCTAGCGGGAGTGGCGAGCAGTACTTC. Translated: CASSLKPSGSGEQYF.

This sequence joins TRBV2 and TRBJ2-4; D may be TRBD2 (6 bases). V lost 6 bases and J lost 3, with 9 bases in between. Germline V lookup: CDR1 SNHLY, CDR2 FYNNEI. This CDR3 spans 13 amino acids. The CDR3 DNA reads TGTGCCAGCAGGGAGGGTAGCAAAAACATTCAGTACTTC. This sequence encodes CASREGSKNIQYF.

The gene calls are TRBV19 and TRBJ2-7; D remains unclear. V lost 1 base to trimming and J lost 0 bases, with 4 bases between them. The germline CDR1 and CDR2 sequences are LNHDA and SQIVND (reference sequence). This CDR3 has 13 residues. The CDR3 sequence: CASSIAVSYEQYF. The DNA for the CDR3 is TGTGCCAGTAGTATAGCGGTCTCCTACGAGCAGTACTTC.

This chain joins TRBV9 and TRBJ2-5; 7 bases are shared with TRBD2. The CDR3 has 16 amino acids. V trimming: 1 base; J trimming: 5 bases; junction bases outside the gene matches: 11. Germline V lookup: CDR1 SGDLS, CDR2 YYNGEE. The CDR3 spells CASSVNREAPGETQYF. The CDR3 bases are TGTGCCAGCAGCGTAAATCGGGAGGCCCCGGGGGAGACCCAGTACTTC.

V usage is TRBV25-1 and J usage is TRBJ1-2, with a weak D call TRBD1 (6 bases). This CDR3 is 14 amino acids long. The germline V gene encodes CDR1 MGHDK and CDR2 SYGVNS. With 5 bases removed from V and 5 bases from J, the gap between germline ends came to 15 bases. The CDR3 protein is CASSRDNILYGYTF. CDR3 sequence (DNA): TGTGCCAGCAGTCGGGACAATATTCTGTATGGCTACACCTTC.

V gene TRBV4-2 combines with J gene TRBJ2-7; 8 bases align to TRBD1. Per germline, CDR1 LGHNA and CDR2 YNFKEQ. Germline trimming cut 0 bases from V and 5 bases from J; bases unmatched to any gene: 3. The CDR3 totals 14 residues. The CDR3 reads CASSQERDRNEQYF. In DNA, the CDR3 is TGTGCCAGCAGCCAAGAAAGGGACAGGAACGAGCAGTACTTC.

The CDR3, as DNA: TGTGCCAGCAGTTACGCCGGGGAAGCTTTCTTT. Translating it yields CASSYAGEAFF. The chain is built from TRBV6-5 and TRBJ1-1; D is ambiguous. Trimming removed 2 bases from V and 8 bases from J, with 6 bases in between. This CDR3 is 11 amino acids long. Per germline, CDR1 MNHEY and CDR2 SVGAGI.

J is TRBJ1-1 and V is TRBV19; D possibly corresponds to TRBD1 (5 bases). CDR3 length: 13 amino acids. V lost 3 bases, J lost 4 bases, and 9 bases lay in between. Germline V lookup: CDR1 LNHDA, CDR2 SQIVND (reference sequence). This chain's CDR3 is CASSIGGSTEAFF. The CDR3 DNA follows: TGTGCCAGTAGTATCGGGGGGAGCACTGAAGCTTTCTTT.

This clone was found once. The genes are TRBV2 and TRBJ2-5, with 11 bases matching TRBD1. Per germline, CDR1 SNHLY and CDR2 FYNNEI. Trimming removed 6 bases from V and 4 bases from J; junction bases left unmatched: 7. The CDR3 is 15 residues long. CDR3 bases: TGTGCCAGCAGGGAAAGGACAGGGGGCCGAGAGACCCAGTACTTC. This encodes CASRERTGGRETQYF.

The chain is built from TRBV7-8 and TRBJ1-2; 8 bases map to TRBD1. CDR1 and CDR2 (germline): SGHVS, FQNEAQ. Losses at the gene ends were 5 bases for V and 4 bases for J; bases not matched to a gene: 9. The CDR3 is 15 amino acids. The CDR3 is CASSPRQGNGYGYTF. DNA of the CDR3: TGTGCCAGCAGCCCCAGACAGGGGAATGGCTATGGCTACACCTTC.

This rearrangement joins TRBV9 to TRBJ1-3; the D is unclear. The CDR3 has 14 amino acids. CDR1 is SGDLS and CDR2 is YYNGEE in the germline V gene. Trimming shortened V by 0 bases and J by 0 bases, and 4 bases separated the two germline ends. The DNA of the CDR3 is TGTGCCAGCAGCGTAGCTAGCTCTGGAAACACCATATATTTT. Its protein is CASSVASSGNTIYF.